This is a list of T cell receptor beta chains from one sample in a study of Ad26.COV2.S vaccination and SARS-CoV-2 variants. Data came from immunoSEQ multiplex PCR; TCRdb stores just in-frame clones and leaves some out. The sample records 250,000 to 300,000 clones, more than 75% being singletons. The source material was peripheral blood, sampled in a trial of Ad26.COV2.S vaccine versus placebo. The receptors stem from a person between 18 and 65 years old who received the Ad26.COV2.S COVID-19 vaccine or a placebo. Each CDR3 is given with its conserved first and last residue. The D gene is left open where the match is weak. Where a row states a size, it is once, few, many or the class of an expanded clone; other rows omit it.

cdr3_aa: CASSARDRVYGYTF
cdr3_nt: TGTGCCAGCAGCGCCCGGGACAGGGTGTATGGCTACACCTTC
v_call: TRBV9
d_call: TRBD1
clone_size: -
j_call: TRBJ1-2

cdr3_aa: CASRTGPLDNQPQHF
cdr3_nt: TGTGCCAGTAGGACAGGCCCACTCGACAATCAGCCCCAGCATTTT
v_call: TRBV19
d_call: -
clone_size: -
j_call: TRBJ1-5

cdr3_aa: CASSAVTGTSSYNEQFF
cdr3_nt: TGTGCCAGCAGCGCAGTAACCGGGACCAGCTCCTACAATGAGCAGTTCTTC
v_call: TRBV11-2
d_call: -
clone_size: -
j_call: TRBJ2-1

cdr3_aa: CASSLVSLADPPGELFF
cdr3_nt: TGTGCCAGCAGCTTAGTGAGTCTAGCAGACCCTCCTGGGGAGCTGTTTTTT
v_call: TRBV7-2
d_call: -
clone_size: few
j_call: TRBJ2-2

cdr3_aa: CSAPSDHEQYF
cdr3_nt: TGCAGTGCCCCAAGTGACCACGAGCAGTACTTC
v_call: TRBV20-1
d_call: -
clone_size: many
j_call: TRBJ2-7

cdr3_aa: CASRPLKGKSISNQPQHF
cdr3_nt: TGTGCCAGCAGGCCCCTAAAGGGGAAATCTATAAGCAATCAGCCCCAGCATTTT
v_call: TRBV28
d_call: -
clone_size: -
j_call: TRBJ1-5

cdr3_aa: CAWSAGQGVKGGYTF
cdr3_nt: TGTGCCTGGAGCGCGGGACAGGGGGTTAAGGGTGGCTACACCTTC
v_call: TRBV30
d_call: TRBD1
clone_size: -
j_call: TRBJ1-2

cdr3_aa: CASSPGPSSYEQYF
cdr3_nt: TGTGCCAGTAGCCCGGGACCGAGCTCCTACGAGCAGTACTTC
v_call: TRBV19
d_call: -
clone_size: -
j_call: TRBJ2-7

cdr3_aa: CSALDLLDTGELFF
cdr3_nt: TGCAGCGCCCTGGACCTCCTGGACACCGGGGAGCTGTTTTTT
v_call: TRBV29-1
d_call: -
clone_size: -
j_call: TRBJ2-2

cdr3_aa: CASSRQLQETQYF
cdr3_nt: TGTGCCAGCAGCCGACAGCTCCAAGAGACCCAGTACTTC
v_call: TRBV14
d_call: -
clone_size: few
j_call: TRBJ2-5

cdr3_aa: CASSPQTNLNTEAFF
cdr3_nt: TGTGCCAGCAGCCCTCAGACCAACCTGAACACTGAAGCTTTCTTT
v_call: TRBV7-9
d_call: -
clone_size: -
j_call: TRBJ1-1

cdr3_aa: CASSLVFASTDTQYF
cdr3_nt: TGTGCCAGCAGCCTCGTTTTTGCTAGCACAGATACGCAGTATTTT
v_call: TRBV7-3
d_call: -
clone_size: -
j_call: TRBJ2-3

cdr3_aa: CASSGDRVRYGYTF
cdr3_nt: TGTGCCAGCAGTGGTGACAGAGTACGCTATGGCTACACCTTC
v_call: TRBV25-1
d_call: -
clone_size: -
j_call: TRBJ1-2

cdr3_aa: CASSPSGRGLNEQYF
cdr3_nt: TGTGCCAGCTCACCCTCCGGACGGGGATTAAACGAGCAGTACTTC
v_call: TRBV18
d_call: -
clone_size: -
j_call: TRBJ2-7

cdr3_aa: CASQGRDRESEAFF
cdr3_nt: TGTGCCAGCCAAGGTCGGGACAGGGAGTCTGAAGCTTTCTTT
v_call: TRBV2
d_call: TRBD1
clone_size: few
j_call: TRBJ1-1

cdr3_aa: CASSAGQGTEAFF
cdr3_nt: TGTGCCAGCAGTGCGGGACAGGGGACTGAAGCTTTCTTT
v_call: TRBV12-3/TRBV12-4
d_call: TRBD1
clone_size: -
j_call: TRBJ1-1

cdr3_aa: CASSLMENTEAFF
cdr3_nt: TGTGCCAGCAGCTTAATGGAGAACACTGAAGCTTTCTTT
v_call: TRBV7-3
d_call: -
clone_size: -
j_call: TRBJ1-1

cdr3_aa: CASSISREPTDTQYF
cdr3_nt: TGTGCCAGTAGTATATCCAGGGAGCCCACAGATACGCAGTATTTT
v_call: TRBV19
d_call: -
clone_size: once
j_call: TRBJ2-3

cdr3_aa: CASSLQGVLNTEAFF
cdr3_nt: TGTGCCAGTAGCCTACAGGGGGTCCTGAACACTGAAGCTTTCTTT
v_call: TRBV19
d_call: TRBD1
clone_size: -
j_call: TRBJ1-1

cdr3_aa: CASSLTPTLISEQYF
cdr3_nt: TGTGCCAGCAGCTTAACTCCCACACTCATAAGCGAGCAGTACTTC
v_call: TRBV11-2
d_call: -
clone_size: -
j_call: TRBJ2-7

cdr3_aa: CASSFRGSGNTIYF
cdr3_nt: TGTGCCAGCAGTTTCAGGGGCTCTGGAAACACCATATATTTT
v_call: TRBV28
d_call: -
clone_size: -
j_call: TRBJ1-3

cdr3_aa: CASSMTGTGATTNQPQHF
cdr3_nt: TGTGCCAGTAGTATGACGGGCACAGGGGCCACTACCAATCAGCCCCAGCATTTT
v_call: TRBV19
d_call: TRBD1
clone_size: -
j_call: TRBJ1-5

cdr3_aa: CATSTGRTGNTEAFF
cdr3_nt: TGTGCCACCAGCACAGGAAGGACAGGGAACACTGAAGCTTTCTTT
v_call: TRBV15
d_call: TRBD1
clone_size: -
j_call: TRBJ1-1

cdr3_aa: CASSPNLGANTGELFF
cdr3_nt: TGTGCCAGCAGCCCTAACCTGGGGGCGAACACCGGGGAGCTGTTTTTT
v_call: TRBV7-2
d_call: -
clone_size: -
j_call: TRBJ2-2

cdr3_aa: CASSLPGTLAHEQFF
cdr3_nt: TGTGCCAGCAGCTTGCCCGGCACCCTAGCGCATGAGCAGTTCTTC
v_call: TRBV7-9
d_call: -
clone_size: once
j_call: TRBJ2-1

cdr3_aa: CASSLAIYTEAFF
cdr3_nt: TGTGCCAGCAGCTTGGCCATCTACACTGAAGCTTTCTTT
v_call: TRBV5-8
d_call: -
clone_size: -
j_call: TRBJ1-1

cdr3_aa: CATSRTGESNEQFF
cdr3_nt: TGTGCCACTAGTCGGACAGGGGAAAGCAATGAGCAGTTCTTC
v_call: TRBV24-1
d_call: TRBD1
clone_size: -
j_call: TRBJ2-1

cdr3_aa: CASTIGTSSGEQFF
cdr3_nt: TGTGCCAGCACGATAGGGACTAGTAGCGGTGAGCAGTTCTTC
v_call: TRBV2
d_call: TRBD2
clone_size: -
j_call: TRBJ2-1

cdr3_aa: CASRDRGTGELFF
cdr3_nt: TGTGCCAGTAGAGATCGGGGGACCGGGGAGCTGTTTTTT
v_call: TRBV19
d_call: -
clone_size: -
j_call: TRBJ2-2

cdr3_aa: CASSSAGLTGYTF
cdr3_nt: TGTGCCAGCAGTAGTGCGGGCCTCACGGGATACACCTTC
v_call: TRBV2
d_call: -
clone_size: -
j_call: TRBJ1-2

cdr3_aa: CASSYPVAEAFF
cdr3_nt: TGTGCCAGCAGTTACCCGGTGGCTGAAGCTTTCTTT
v_call: TRBV6-2/TRBV6-3
d_call: -
clone_size: -
j_call: TRBJ1-1